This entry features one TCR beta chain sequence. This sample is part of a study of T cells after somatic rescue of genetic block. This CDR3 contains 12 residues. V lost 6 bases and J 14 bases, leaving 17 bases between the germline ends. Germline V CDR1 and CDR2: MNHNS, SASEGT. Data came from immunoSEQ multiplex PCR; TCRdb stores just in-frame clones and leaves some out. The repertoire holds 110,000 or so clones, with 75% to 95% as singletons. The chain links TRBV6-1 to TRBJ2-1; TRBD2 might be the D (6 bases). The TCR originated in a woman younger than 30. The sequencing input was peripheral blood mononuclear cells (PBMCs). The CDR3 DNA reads TGTGCCAGCAGCCCCGTAGGCGGGGAGGAGTTCTTC. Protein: CASSPVGGEEFF.